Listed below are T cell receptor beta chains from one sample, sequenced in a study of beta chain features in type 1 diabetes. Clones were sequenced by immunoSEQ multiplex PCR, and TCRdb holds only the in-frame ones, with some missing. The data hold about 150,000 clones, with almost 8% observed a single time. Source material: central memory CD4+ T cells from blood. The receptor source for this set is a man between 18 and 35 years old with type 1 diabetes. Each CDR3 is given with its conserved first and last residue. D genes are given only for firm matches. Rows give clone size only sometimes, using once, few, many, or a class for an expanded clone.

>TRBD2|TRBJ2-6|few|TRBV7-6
CASSLGGGGGANVLTF
TGTGCCAGCAGCTTAGGCGGGGGAGGCGGGGCCAACGTCCTGACTTTC
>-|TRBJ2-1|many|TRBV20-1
CSASGSNEQFF
TGCAGTGCTAGCGGGAGTAATGAGCAGTTCTTC
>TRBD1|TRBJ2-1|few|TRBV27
CASSLSGQGSNEQFF
TGTGCCAGCAGTTTATCGGGACAGGGCTCCAATGAGCAGTTCTTC
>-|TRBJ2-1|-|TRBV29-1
CSAKGLSYNEQFF
TGCAGCGCAAAGGGACTGTCCTACAATGAGCAGTTCTTC
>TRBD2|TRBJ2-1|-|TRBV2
CASSDRLAGHEQFF
TGTGCCAGCAGTGACAGGCTAGCGGGCCATGAGCAGTTCTTC
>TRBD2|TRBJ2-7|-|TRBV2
CASRAGTSLYEQYF
TGTGCCAGCAGAGCCGGGACTAGCCTCTACGAGCAGTACTTC
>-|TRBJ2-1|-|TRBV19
CASSNRGPNKFF
TGTGCCAGTAGTAACCGGGGTCCTAATAAGTTCTTC
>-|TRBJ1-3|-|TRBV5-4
CASSLDSPRTGNTIYF
TGTGCCAGCAGCTTGGACAGCCCTCGGACTGGAAACACCATATATTTT
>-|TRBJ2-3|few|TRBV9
CASSVEQGRTDTQYF
TGTGCCAGCAGCGTGGAGCAGGGCAGGACAGATACGCAGTATTTT
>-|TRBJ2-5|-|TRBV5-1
CASSLLTAGETQYF
TGCGCCAGCAGCTTGTTAACGGCGGGGGAGACCCAGTACTTC
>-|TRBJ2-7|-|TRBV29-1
CSVGTQTSYEQYF
TGCAGCGTGGGGACTCAAACCTCCTACGAGCAGTACTTC
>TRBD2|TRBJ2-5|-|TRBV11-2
CASSLGRLAGGETQYF
TGTGCCAGCAGCTTAGGTCGGCTAGCGGGAGGAGAGACCCAGTACTTC
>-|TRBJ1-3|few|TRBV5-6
CASSWTFSGNTIYF
TGTGCCAGCAGCTGGACTTTCTCTGGAAACACCATATATTTT
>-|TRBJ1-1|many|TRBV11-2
CASSSSTQGNTEAFF
TGTGCCAGCAGCTCCTCCACCCAGGGGAACACTGAAGCTTTCTTT
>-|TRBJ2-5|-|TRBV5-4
CASSGGHGSQETQYF
TGTGCCAGCAGCGGCGGCCACGGCAGCCAAGAGACCCAGTACTTC
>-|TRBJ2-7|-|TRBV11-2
CASSSSGYYEQYF
TGTGCCAGCAGCTCGTCAGGGTATTACGAGCAGTACTTC
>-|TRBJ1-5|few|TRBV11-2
CASSLGTGRGQPQHF
TGTGCCAGCAGCTTAGGAACAGGGCGGGGGCAGCCCCAGCATTTT
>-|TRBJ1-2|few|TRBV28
CASSLRRGVNYGYTF
TGTGCCAGCAGCCTCCGTCGGGGGGTCAACTATGGCTACACCTTC
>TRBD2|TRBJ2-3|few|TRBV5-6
CASSPGLAGAGDTQYF
TGTGCCAGCAGCCCGGGACTAGCGGGGGCGGGGGATACGCAGTATTTT
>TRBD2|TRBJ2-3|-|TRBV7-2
CASSRRTSGSEDTQYF
TGTGCCAGCAGCCGGCGGACTAGCGGGTCAGAAGATACGCAGTATTTT
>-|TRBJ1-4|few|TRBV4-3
CASSQGGRGNEKLFF
TGCGCCAGCAGCCAAGGGGGGAGGGGGAATGAAAAACTGTTTTTT
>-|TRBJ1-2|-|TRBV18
CASSPQRQRNYGYTF
TGTGCCAGCTCACCACAACGACAGCGTAACTATGGCTACACCTTC
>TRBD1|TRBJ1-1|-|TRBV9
CASSVMGQGNTEAFF
TGTGCCAGCAGCGTGATGGGACAGGGGAACACTGAAGCTTTCTTT
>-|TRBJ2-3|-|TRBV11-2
CASNDRERGDTQYF
TGTGCCAGCAACGACCGGGAAAGAGGAGATACGCAGTATTTT
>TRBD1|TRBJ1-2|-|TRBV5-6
CASSPGTAELGGYTF
TGTGCCAGCAGCCCGGGGACAGCCGAGCTTGGGGGCTACACCTTC
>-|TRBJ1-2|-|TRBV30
CAWREGWYGYTF
TGTGCCTGGAGGGAGGGATGGTATGGCTACACCTTC
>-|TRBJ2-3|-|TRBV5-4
CASRRGSRTDTQYF
TGTGCCAGCCGGCGGGGTTCCCGCACAGATACGCAGTATTTT
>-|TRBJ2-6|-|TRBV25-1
CASSENRGSGANVLTF
TGTGCCAGCAGTGAAAACAGAGGGTCTGGGGCCAACGTCCTGACTTTC
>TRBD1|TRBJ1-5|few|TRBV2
CASNLQGADQPQHF
TGTGCCAGCAATCTACAGGGGGCGGATCAGCCCCAGCATTTT
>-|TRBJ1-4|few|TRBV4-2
CASSQDPHEASGEKLFF
TGTGCCAGCAGCCAAGATCCACACGAGGCATCTGGGGAAAAACTGTTTTTT
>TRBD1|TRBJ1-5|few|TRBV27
CASSPYRGQGLHQPQHF
TGTGCCAGCAGTCCCTACCGGGGACAGGGCTTACATCAGCCCCAGCATTTT
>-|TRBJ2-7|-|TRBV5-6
CASSITDYEQYF
TGTGCCAGCAGCATCACTGACTACGAGCAGTACTTC
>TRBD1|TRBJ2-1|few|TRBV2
CASGGTGPGEQFF
TGTGCCAGCGGGGGGACAGGGCCGGGGGAGCAGTTCTTC
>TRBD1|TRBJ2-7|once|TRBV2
CASSEQGAMYEQYF
TGTGCCAGCAGTGAACAGGGGGCGATGTACGAGCAGTACTTC
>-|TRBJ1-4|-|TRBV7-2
CASSSNPHRETNEKLFF
TGTGCCAGCAGCTCCAATCCACACAGGGAAACTAATGAAAAACTGTTTTTT
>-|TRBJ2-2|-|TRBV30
CAWRARGNTGELFF
TGTGCCTGGAGGGCCCGGGGGAACACCGGGGAGCTGTTTTTT
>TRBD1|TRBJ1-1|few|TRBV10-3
CAISESAGGEITEAFF
TGTGCCATCAGTGAGTCCGCAGGGGGCGAGATTACTGAAGCTTTCTTT
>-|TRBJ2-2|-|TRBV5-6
CASSFSSYRASGELFF
TGTGCCAGCAGCTTCTCTTCATACAGGGCGTCCGGGGAGCTGTTTTTT
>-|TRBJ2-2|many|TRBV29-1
CSVLGAANTGELFF
TGCAGCGTTCTAGGGGCGGCGAACACCGGGGAGCTGTTTTTT
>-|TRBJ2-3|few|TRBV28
CASRSGSRTDTQYF
TGTGCCAGCAGAAGCGGAAGCCGCACAGATACGCAGTATTTT
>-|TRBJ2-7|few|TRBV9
CASSVAMGLSYEQYF
TGTGCCAGCAGCGTAGCTATGGGACTGTCCTACGAGCAGTACTTC
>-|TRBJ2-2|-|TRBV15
CATSRDPPRTNPGELFF
TGTGCCACCAGCAGAGATCCTCCCCGGACAAATCCCGGGGAGCTGTTTTTT
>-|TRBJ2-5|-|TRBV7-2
CASSLAKRLTETQYF
TGTGCCAGCAGCTTAGCGAAGCGTCTAACAGAGACCCAGTACTTC
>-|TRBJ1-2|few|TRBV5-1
CASSQAANYGYTF
TGCGCCAGCAGCCAGGCAGCTAACTATGGCTACACCTTC
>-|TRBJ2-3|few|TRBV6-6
CASSTTGKPDTQYF
TGTGCCAGCAGTACAACAGGGAAACCAGATACGCAGTATTTT
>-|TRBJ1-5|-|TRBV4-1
CASSQADGANQPQHF
TGCGCCAGCAGCCAGGCCGACGGAGCTAATCAGCCCCAGCATTTT
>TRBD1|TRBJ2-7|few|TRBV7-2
CASSLVRDRGYEQYF
TGTGCCAGCAGCCTAGTAAGGGACAGGGGCTACGAGCAGTACTTC
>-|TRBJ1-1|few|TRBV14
CASSPRPHGDTEAFF
TGTGCCAGCAGCCCTAGACCCCACGGGGACACTGAAGCTTTCTTT
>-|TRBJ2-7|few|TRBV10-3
CAISEGQGGQYF
TGTGCCATCAGTGAAGGTCAGGGCGGGCAGTACTTC
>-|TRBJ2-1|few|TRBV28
CASSPPGYNEQFF
TGTGCCAGCAGTCCTCCGGGTTACAATGAGCAGTTCTTC
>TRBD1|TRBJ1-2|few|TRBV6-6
CASMGTANYGYTF
TGTGCCAGCATGGGGACAGCTAACTATGGCTACACCTTC
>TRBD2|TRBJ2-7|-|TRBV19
CASTRTSGGSYEQYF
TGTGCCAGTACTCGGACTAGCGGGGGGAGCTACGAGCAGTACTTC
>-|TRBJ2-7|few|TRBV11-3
CASSQGVAAPYEQYF
TGTGCCAGCAGCCAGGGGGTAGCGGCCCCCTACGAGCAGTACTTC